The TCR beta chain under discussion was sequenced for a study of shared clonotypes between healthy human individuals. At the level of the study: Participating donors consisted of two women and a few men aged 18 to 49.

To note about this clone: Its antigen is still unknown.

Trimming stripped 2 bases from V and 2 bases from J, with 10 bases between. The V gene's germline CDR1 is SGHAT and CDR2 FQNNGV. The CDR3 totals 15 residues. Measured with immunoSEQ multiplex PCR; TCRdb has only the in-frame clones, and not every one. The sample has some 580,000 clones, about 97% seen once; the top ten hold about 0.057%. Study-level results: When naive CD4 clonotypes were compared across several donors, approximately 4.9% were shared.

Sequencing used naive CD4+ T cells sorted from blood. Described subset: CD45RA+ positively selected. This chain links TRBV11-2 with TRBJ1-3; D is undetermined. The sequence came from a woman aged 25 to 45 in good health. CDR3 loop: CASSLMSRTGNTIYF. CDR3 nucleotides: TGTGCCAGCAGCTTAATGTCGCGGACTGGAAACACCATATATTTT.